The 10 T cell receptor beta chains below come from one sample, sequenced in a study of identical twins. TCRdb called the 5' RACE reads again in MiXCR, with one record for every CDR3 protein. The table shows roughly 1,500,000 distinct CDR3 sequences, with around a third occurring only once. The sequencing input was cord blood. The receptors were sampled from a newborn girl in good health.

This clonotype was counted a few times. The rearrangement joins TRBV5-1 to TRBJ2-5; D possibly matches TRBD1 or TRBD2 (6 bases each). The CDR3 runs 14 residues. In germline, CDR1 is SGHRS, CDR2 YFSETQ. V was shortened by 4 bases and J by 11 bases, with 21 bases between the two germline ends. CDR3 DNA sequence: TGCGCCAGCAGCGTTCAAGGGGGGTACAATGAGCAGTACTTC. Translated: CASSVQGGYNEQYF.

The chain joins TRBV20-1 to TRBJ2-7; D is uncertain. V dropped 0 bases and J dropped 4 bases, with 25 bases sitting between them. CDR3 length: 18 amino acids. CDR1 and CDR2 from the germline V gene are DFQATT and SNEGSKA (reference sequence). The CDR3 sequence is CSARDQGLKGGLGYEQYF. CDR3 sequence (DNA): TGCAGTGCTAGAGATCAAGGGCTAAAAGGCGGTCTCGGGTACGAGCAGTACTTC.

J is TRBJ2-5 and V is TRBV20-1; 8 bases are shared with TRBD2. CDR1 DFQATT and CDR2 SNEGSKA come from the germline V gene (reference sequence). The CDR3 sequence is 11 residues long. V trimming: 7 bases; J trimming: 11 bases; junction bases outside the gene matches: 9. For the CDR3, the DNA is TGCAGTGTCGGGGGGGGCCATGAGCAGTACTTC. Its translation is CSVGGGHEQYF.

The rearrangement joins TRBV7-2 to TRBJ2-4; D not resolved. CDR1 is SGHTA and CDR2 is FQGNSA in the germline V gene. V was clipped by 3 bases and J by 3 bases, with 6 bases between them. The CDR3 extends over 13 amino acids. CDR3 region: CASSFDIKNIQYF. The CDR3 DNA sequence: TGTGCCAGCAGCTTTGACATCAAAAACATTCAGTACTTC.

This clonotype was observed a handful of times. A read error may produce the germline difference seen at one junction end. The chain carries TRBV29-1 and TRBJ1-2, with D perhaps TRBD1 (5 bases). CDR1 and CDR2 from the germline V gene are SQVTM and ANQGSEA. The CDR3 sequence is 13 residues long. The CDR3 DNA reads TGCAGCGTTGAAGTGTCAGGGATCTATGTCTACACCTTC. It translates to CSVEVSGIYVYTF.

This clonotype was found a few times. This sequence joins TRBV12-3 or TRBV12-4 and TRBJ1-2; no definite D call. The CDR3 contains 12 residues. Deletions cut 11 bases from V and 7 bases from J, with 17 bases between. As DNA, the CDR3 is TGTGCCGCCCGAGAAGGGCAAGGTGGCTACACCTTC. Residues: CAAREGQGGYTF.

The J gene is TRBJ1-1, the V gene TRBV7-2, with 10 positions matching TRBD1. The CDR3 has 16 residues. The germline V gene encodes CDR1 SGHTA and CDR2 FQGNSA. Trimming at V came to 5 bases and at J to 1 base, leaving 7 bases not matched to a gene. The CDR3 coding sequence is TGTGCCAGCAGCGCCCCGGGACAGGGGCAGAACACTGAAGCTTTCTTT. Its translation: CASSAPGQGQNTEAFF.

The V gene is TRBV5-1, the J gene TRBJ2-5; D may be TRBD1 or TRBD2 (5 bases each). The V end lost 4 bases, the J end lost 3 bases, and 16 bases lay between the germline ends. Germline CDR1 reads SGHRS; CDR2 reads YFSETQ. CDR3 length: 15 residues. The CDR3 nucleotides read TGCGCCAGCAGCCCCAGGGACGGAGCAAAAGAGACCCAGTACTTC. The encoded protein is CASSPRDGAKETQYF.

To note about this clonotype: It may be a read error: a sequence one base away is much more abundant. This chain joins TRBV6-5 and TRBJ2-3, with TRBD2 as a possible D gene (5 bases). The CDR3 has 15 residues. From germline, CDR1 is MNHEY and CDR2 SVGAGI. The V and J ends lost 4 bases and 7 bases respectively, with 18 bases between them. The CDR3 bases are TGTGCCAGCAGTTGCCCGAGGAGGAGATTAAATACGCAGTATTTT. It encodes CASSCPRRRLNTQYF.

The chain has TRBV5-1 and TRBJ1-1; weak D call: TRBD1 (6 bases). V lost 5 bases to trimming and J lost 0 bases, with 11 bases between them. CDR1 is SGHRS and CDR2 is YFSETQ in the germline V gene. CDR3 length equals 14 residues. The CDR3 is CASRIGDMNTEAFF. CDR3 DNA sequence: TGCGCCAGCAGAATAGGGGACATGAACACTGAAGCTTTCTTT.